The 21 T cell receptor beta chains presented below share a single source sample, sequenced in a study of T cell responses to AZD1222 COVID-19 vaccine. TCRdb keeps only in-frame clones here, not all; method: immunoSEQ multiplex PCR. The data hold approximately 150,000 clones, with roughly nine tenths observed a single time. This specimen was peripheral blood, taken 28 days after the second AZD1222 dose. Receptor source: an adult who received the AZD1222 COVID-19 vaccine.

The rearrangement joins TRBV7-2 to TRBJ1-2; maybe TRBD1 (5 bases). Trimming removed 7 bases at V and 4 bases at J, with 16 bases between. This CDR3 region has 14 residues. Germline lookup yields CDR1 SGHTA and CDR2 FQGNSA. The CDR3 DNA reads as TGTGCCAGCACCCTAGGGGCGGGAGGCTATGGCTACACCTTC. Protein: CASTLGAGGYGYTF.

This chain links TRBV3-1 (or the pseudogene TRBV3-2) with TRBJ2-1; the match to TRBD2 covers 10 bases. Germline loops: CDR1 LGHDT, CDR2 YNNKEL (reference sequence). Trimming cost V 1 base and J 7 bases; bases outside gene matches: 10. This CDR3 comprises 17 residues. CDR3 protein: CASSQASGGLGGNEQFF. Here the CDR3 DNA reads TGTGCCAGCAGCCAAGCTAGCGGGGGCCTCGGGGGTAATGAGCAGTTCTTC.

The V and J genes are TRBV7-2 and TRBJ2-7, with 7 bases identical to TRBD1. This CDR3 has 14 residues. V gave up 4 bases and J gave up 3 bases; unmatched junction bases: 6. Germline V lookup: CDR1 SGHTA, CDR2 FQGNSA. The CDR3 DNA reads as TGTGCCAGCAGCTATAGGGGGCTTGGCTACGAGCAGTACTTC. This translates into CASSYRGLGYEQYF.

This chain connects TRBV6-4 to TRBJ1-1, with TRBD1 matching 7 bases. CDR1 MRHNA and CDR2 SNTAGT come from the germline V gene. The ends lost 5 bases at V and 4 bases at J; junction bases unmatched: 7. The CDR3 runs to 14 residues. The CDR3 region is CASSLKTGSTEAFF. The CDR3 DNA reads TGTGCCAGCAGTCTCAAGACAGGGAGCACTGAAGCTTTCTTT.

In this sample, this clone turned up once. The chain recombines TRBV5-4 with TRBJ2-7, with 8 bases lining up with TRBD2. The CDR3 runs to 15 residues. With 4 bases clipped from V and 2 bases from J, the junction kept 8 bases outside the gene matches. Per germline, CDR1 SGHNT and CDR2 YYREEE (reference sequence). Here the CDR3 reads CASSAAGGHTYEQYF. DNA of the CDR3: TGTGCCAGCAGCGCCGCGGGGGGCCATACCTACGAGCAGTACTTC.

As DNA, the CDR3 is TGTGCCAGCAGCTTAGCTTGGGGGGCCGGTCAGCCCCAGCATTTT. Translating gives CASSLAWGAGQPQHF. V is TRBV7-6 and J is TRBJ1-5; possibly TRBD1 for D (6 bases). There are 15 residues in the CDR3. The germline V gene encodes CDR1 SGHVS and CDR2 FNYEAQ. V shed 0 bases and J shed 6 bases, with 12 bases lying between them.

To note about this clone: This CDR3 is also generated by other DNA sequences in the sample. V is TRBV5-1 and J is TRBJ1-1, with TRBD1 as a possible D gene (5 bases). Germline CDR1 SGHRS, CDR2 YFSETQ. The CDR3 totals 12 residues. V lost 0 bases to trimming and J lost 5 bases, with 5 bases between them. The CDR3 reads CASSLDRTEAFF. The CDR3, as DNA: TGCGCCAGCAGCTTGGACAGGACTGAAGCTTTCTTT. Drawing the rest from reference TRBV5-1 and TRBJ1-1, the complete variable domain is KAGVTQTPRYLIKTRGQQVTLSCSPISGHRSVSWYQQTPGQGLQFLFEYFSETQRNKGNFPGRFSGRQFSNSRSEMNVSTLELGDSALYLCASSLDRTEAFFGQGTRLTVV.

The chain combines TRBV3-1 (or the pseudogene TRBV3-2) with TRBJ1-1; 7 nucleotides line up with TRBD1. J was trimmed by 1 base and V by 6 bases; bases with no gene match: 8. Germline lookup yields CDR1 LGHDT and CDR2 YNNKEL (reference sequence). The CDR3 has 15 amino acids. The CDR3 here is CASSTTGVPNTEAFF. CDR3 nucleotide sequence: TGTGCCAGCAGTACTACAGGGGTCCCGAACACTGAAGCTTTCTTT.

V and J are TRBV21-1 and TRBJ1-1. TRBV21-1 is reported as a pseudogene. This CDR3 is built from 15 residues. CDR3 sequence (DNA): TGTGCCAGCAGCAGCGCGGGGGGCGGAGGCACTGAAGCTTTCTTT. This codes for CASSSAGGGGTEAFF.

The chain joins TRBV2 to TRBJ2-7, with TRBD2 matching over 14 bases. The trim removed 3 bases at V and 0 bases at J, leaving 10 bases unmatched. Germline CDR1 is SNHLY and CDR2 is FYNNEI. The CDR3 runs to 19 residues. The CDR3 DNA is TGTGCCAGCAGTGATTCAGGACTAGCGGGGGGAAGGAGCTCCTACGAGCAGTACTTC. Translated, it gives CASSDSGLAGGRSSYEQYF.

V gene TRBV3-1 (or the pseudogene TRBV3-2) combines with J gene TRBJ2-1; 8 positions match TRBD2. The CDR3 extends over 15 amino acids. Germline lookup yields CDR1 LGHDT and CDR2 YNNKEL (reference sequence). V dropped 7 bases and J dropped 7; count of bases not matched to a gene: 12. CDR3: CASTRRVAGLNEQFF. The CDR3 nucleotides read TGTGCCAGCACTCGGAGGGTAGCGGGGTTGAATGAGCAGTTCTTC.

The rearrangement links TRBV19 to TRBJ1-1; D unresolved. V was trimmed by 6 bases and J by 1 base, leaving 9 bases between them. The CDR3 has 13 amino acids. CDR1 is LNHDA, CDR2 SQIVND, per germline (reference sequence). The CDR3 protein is CASSPTANTEAFF. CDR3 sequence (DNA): TGTGCCAGTAGCCCGACGGCGAACACTGAAGCTTTCTTT.

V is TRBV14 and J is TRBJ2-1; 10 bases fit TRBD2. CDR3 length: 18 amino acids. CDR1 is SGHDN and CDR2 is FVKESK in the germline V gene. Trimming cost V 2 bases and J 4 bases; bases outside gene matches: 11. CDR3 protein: CASSQLAGALIGYNEQFF. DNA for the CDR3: TGTGCCAGCAGCCAACTAGCGGGAGCTTTGATCGGGTACAATGAGCAGTTCTTC.

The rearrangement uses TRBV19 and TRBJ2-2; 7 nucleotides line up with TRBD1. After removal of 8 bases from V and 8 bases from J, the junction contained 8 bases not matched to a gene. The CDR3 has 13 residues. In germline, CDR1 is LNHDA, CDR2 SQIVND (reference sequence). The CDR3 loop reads CASYEQGFGELFF. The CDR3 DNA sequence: TGTGCCAGTTACGAACAGGGGTTTGGGGAGCTGTTTTTT.

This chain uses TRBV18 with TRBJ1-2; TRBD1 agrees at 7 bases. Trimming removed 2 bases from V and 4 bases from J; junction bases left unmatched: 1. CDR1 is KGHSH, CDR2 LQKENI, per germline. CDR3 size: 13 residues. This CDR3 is CASSPSGGYGYTF. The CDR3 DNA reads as TGTGCCAGCTCACCATCAGGGGGCTATGGCTACACCTTC.

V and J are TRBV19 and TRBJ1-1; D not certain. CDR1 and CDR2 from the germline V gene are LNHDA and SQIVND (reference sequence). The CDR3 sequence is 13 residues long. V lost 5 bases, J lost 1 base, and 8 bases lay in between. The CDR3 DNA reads TGTGCCAGTAGTCAACAACGGAACACTGAAGCTTTCTTT. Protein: CASSQQRNTEAFF.

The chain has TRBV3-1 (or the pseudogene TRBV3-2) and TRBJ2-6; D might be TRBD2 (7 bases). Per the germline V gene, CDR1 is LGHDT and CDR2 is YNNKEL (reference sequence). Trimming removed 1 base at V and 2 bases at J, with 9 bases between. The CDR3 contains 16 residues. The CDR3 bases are TGTGCCAGCAGCCAAGGGGGGGGCGCTGGGGCCAACGTCCTGACTTTC. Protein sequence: CASSQGGGAGANVLTF.

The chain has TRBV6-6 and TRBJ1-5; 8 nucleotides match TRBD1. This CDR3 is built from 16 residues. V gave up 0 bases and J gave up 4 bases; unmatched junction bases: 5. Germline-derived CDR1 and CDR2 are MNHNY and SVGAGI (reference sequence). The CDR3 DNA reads TGTGCCAGCAGTTACTCGGACAGGGTTGGTAATCAGCCCCAGCATTTT. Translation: CASSYSDRVGNQPQHF.

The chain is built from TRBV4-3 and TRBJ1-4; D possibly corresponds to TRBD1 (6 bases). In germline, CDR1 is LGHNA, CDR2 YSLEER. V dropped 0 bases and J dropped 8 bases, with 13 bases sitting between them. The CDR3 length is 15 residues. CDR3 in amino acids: CASSQEGGPKEKLFF. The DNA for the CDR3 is TGCGCCAGCAGCCAAGAGGGGGGGCCGAAGGAAAAACTGTTTTTT.

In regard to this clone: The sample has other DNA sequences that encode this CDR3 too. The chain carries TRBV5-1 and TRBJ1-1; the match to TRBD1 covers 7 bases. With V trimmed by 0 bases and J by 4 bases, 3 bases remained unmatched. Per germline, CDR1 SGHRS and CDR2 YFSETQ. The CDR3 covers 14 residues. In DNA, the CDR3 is TGCGCCAGCAGCTTGGGGCAGGGGGGCACTGAAGCTTTCTTT. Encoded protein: CASSLGQGGTEAFF. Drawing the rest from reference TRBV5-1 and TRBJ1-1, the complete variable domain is KAGVTQTPRYLIKTRGQQVTLSCSPISGHRSVSWYQQTPGQGLQFLFEYFSETQRNKGNFPGRFSGRQFSNSRSEMNVSTLELGDSALYLCASSLGQGGTEAFFGQGTRLTVV.

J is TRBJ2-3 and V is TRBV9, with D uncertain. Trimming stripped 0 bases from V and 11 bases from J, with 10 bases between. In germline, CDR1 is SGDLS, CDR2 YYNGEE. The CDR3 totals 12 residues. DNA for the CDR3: TGTGCCAGCAGCGTAGCGACCGATCAGCAGTATTTT. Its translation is CASSVATDQQYF.